This section outlines one T cell receptor beta chain sequence together with its context. Its antigen is not identified. The sample comes from a study of cytomegalovirus exposure and HLA in healthy donors. Findings and caveats of the study: Researchers reported in a later analysis that common viral pathogens appeared linked to several top clusters. It was reported that the classifier diagnosed cytomegalovirus status with high specificity and sensitivity in both the original and validation cohorts. The authors listed 164 TCR beta chains as cytomegalovirus-associated.

Germline V gene lookup returns CDR1 SGHAT and CDR2 FQNNGV. CDR3 length: 13 amino acids. With 2 bases removed from V and 7 bases from J, the gap between germline ends came to 11 bases. 60 Vbeta and 13 Jbeta primers were used in PCR. Assay used: immunoSEQ multiplex PCR; TCRdb lists only in-frame clones, some missing. The sample holds around 210,000 clones. The sequenced sample consisted of PBMCs. The clonotype comes from a woman aged 25 to 39 in good health and CMV-seropositive. The chain links TRBV11-2 to TRBJ1-1; no firm D call. The CDR3 sequence is CASSLWRGLEAFF. CDR3 nucleotide sequence: TGTGCCAGCAGCTTATGGCGGGGTCTTGAAGCTTTCTTT.